This T cell receptor beta chain originates from a study of blood T cell repertoires in COVID-19 (TCRdb year 2020). Study-wide context: Samples from collaborators originated in the United States, Italy and Spain and spanned both the acute and convalescent phases of COVID-19. The dataset comprised deeply sampled blood TCRbeta repertoires from subjects exposed to, actively infected with, or recovered from COVID-19. The repertoires were released in a freely available public database meant as a resource for research on the immune response to SARS-CoV-2. The prospective study material was composed of cDNA or gDNA derived from T cells, B-cell-depleted T cells, or PBMCs. Where available, HLA class I and class II types were obtained from metadata supplied by the sample provider rather than from assay-based typing. Sample metadata almost always included a de-identified subject ID, COVID-19 status, age in years and sex. The samples were drawn from the first 160 participants of the ongoing ImmuneRACE study and from over 950 subjects provided by 6 global collaborators.

Turning to this clone: Its binding antigen is unknown. There are no base qualities to consult, and no much larger clone falls within one base.

The germline V gene gives CDR1 as SGHRS and CDR2 as YFSETQ. From cysteine to phenylalanine, the CDR3 is 16 amino acids long. CDR3 DNA is the only sequence kept; it has 48 bases, read in frame from the first base. Germline trimming: 1 base from V, 2 bases from J; junction bases outside gene matches: 7. The immunoSEQ Assay, a bias-controlled multiplex PCR, was used to amplify TCRbeta CDR3 regions from genomic DNA. The original methods were these. The number of nucleated cells in each sample was estimated by amplification of reference gene primers within the assay. Sequence reads were collapsed and filtered to measure the absolute abundance of every unique TCRbeta CDR3 rearrangement. For each sample, productive Simpson clonality was calculated by taking the square root of Simpson's diversity index across productive rearrangements. Entries here come from immuneACCESS through TCRdb and include only in-frame sequences with V and J called. Some clones fail to appear in such tables; in the studies checked, an unresolved V gene covers under half of the shortfall, and the cause of the remainder is unknown. The D gene and trimming were derived from the DNA, and the V and J assignments and clone size from that table. For this sample the table gives approximately 97,000 clones, of which about 85% were detected only once. Of the sample, over 35% falls within the top ten clones.

Collaborating institutions collected whole blood in K2EDTA tubes following their own protocols. For TCRbeta analysis, collaborators shipped samples in one of three forms: frozen whole blood, isolated PBMCs, or DNA extracted from either of those sample types. Findings and caveats that apply to the study as a whole: Clinical and demographic metadata were provided uncurated, with the amount varying by source and participant.

The chain is assembled from TRBV5-1 and TRBJ1-1, with TRBD1 matching 8 junction bases. Material for sequencing was peripheral blood. This sequence originates from a man older than 75 with acute or convalescent COVID-19. The DNA sequence is TGCGCCAGCAGCTTGCACAGGACAGGGTATAACACTGAAGCTTTCTTT. It translates to CASSLHRTGYNTEAFF.